Listed below are T cell receptor beta chains from one sample, sequenced in a study of T cells after yellow fever vaccination. From the 5' RACE reads, TCRdb called clonotypes with MiXCR, one entry per CDR3 protein. The profile shows 450,000 to 600,000 distinct CDR3 sequences, less than 20% of them singletons. Source: PBMCs, taken less than 6 days after the first yellow fever vaccination. These receptors all stem from a man aged 18-30 years who received the YFV17D yellow fever vaccine. The CDR3 runs from the conserved cysteine through the conserved F or W. A D gene is named only where the DNA matches it firmly. Not every row has a clone size; where given, it reads once, few, many or a size class.

>NA|TRBD2|TRBV7-3|TRBJ2-2|18
CASSLIPGTSGSTGELFF
TGTGCCAGCAGCTTAATTCCGGGGACTAGCGGGAGCACCGGGGAGCTGTTTTTT
>few|NA|TRBV7-2|TRBJ2-1|12
CASSPSREEQFF
TGTGCCAGCAGTCCCTCCCGGGAGGAGCAGTTCTTC
>once|NA|TRBV6-6|TRBJ2-2|12
CASSYQPPVLFF
TGTGCCAGCAGTTACCAACCCCCGGTGCTGTTTTTT
>NA|NA|TRBV7-9|TRBJ2-5|12
CATRGQLETQYF
TGTGCCACCCGAGGACAGTTAGAGACCCAGTACTTC
>few|NA|TRBV30|TRBJ1-5|14
CAWSVHMKGQPQHF
TGTGCCTGGAGTGTCCACATGAAGGGTCAGCCCCAGCATTTT
>NA|TRBD2|TRBV5-1|TRBJ2-4|16
CASSSGTSGGENIQYF
TGCGCCAGCAGCTCCGGGACTAGCGGGGGGGAAAACATTCAGTACTTC
>NA|TRBD2|TRBV7-9|TRBJ2-1|16
CASSPRVLAGGNEQFF
TGTGCCAGCAGCCCTAGAGTACTAGCGGGGGGAAATGAGCAGTTCTTC
>NA|NA|TRBV4-1|TRBJ1-5|15
CASSQVTTENQPQHF
TGCGCCAGCAGCCAAGTTACGACAGAAAATCAGCCCCAGCATTTT
>few|NA|TRBV18|TRBJ1-1|14
CASSWGGTNTEAFF
TGTGCCAGCTCGTGGGGAGGGACGAACACTGAAGCTTTCTTT
>many|TRBD2|TRBV7-2|TRBJ2-5|15
CASSLGGSGTETQYF
TGTGCCAGCAGCTTAGGTGGTAGCGGGACAGAGACCCAGTACTTC
>NA|NA|TRBV7-2|TRBJ2-1|16
CASSLVKPTFGREQFF
TGTGCCAGCAGCTTAGTGAAGCCCACGTTCGGGCGTGAGCAGTTCTTC
>NA|NA|TRBV5-8|TRBJ2-3|12
CAIGPGADTQYF
TGTGCCATCGGCCCGGGGGCAGATACGCAGTATTTT
>few|TRBD2|TRBV4-3|TRBJ2-5|15
CASSQEGGGKETQYF
TGCGCCAGCAGCCAAGAGGGCGGGGGTAAAGAGACCCAGTACTTC
>many|NA|TRBV5-1|TRBJ2-6|14
CASNPISGANVLTF
TGCGCCAGCAACCCGATCTCTGGGGCCAACGTCCTGACTTTC
>NA|TRBD1|TRBV24-1|TRBJ2-3|14
CATSDWTGVDTQYF
TGTGCCACCAGTGACTGGACAGGGGTAGATACGCAGTATTTT
>NA|NA|TRBV4-2|TRBJ2-1|17
CASSHPSWRSSYNEQFF
TGTGCCAGCAGCCACCCATCTTGGCGGAGCTCCTACAATGAGCAGTTCTTC
>few|TRBD1|TRBV29-1|TRBJ2-1|15
CSVETPPTGDNEQFF
TGCAGCGTTGAGACCCCCCCCACAGGGGACAATGAGCAGTTCTTC
>NA|NA|TRBV14|TRBJ2-3|14
CASSPSPASDTQYF
TGTGCCAGCAGCCCCTCACCTGCCTCAGATACGCAGTATTTT
>NA|NA|TRBV10-1|TRBJ2-1|13
CASSEPARNEQFF
TGCGCCAGCAGTGAGCCAGCCCGCAATGAGCAGTTCTTC
>NA|NA|TRBV11-2|TRBJ1-5|16
CASSLADSLSNQPQHF
TGTGCCAGCAGCTTAGCGGACAGCCTTAGCAATCAGCCCCAGCATTTT
>few|NA|TRBV9|TRBJ2-4|16
CASSGRGRGLENIQYF
TGTGCCAGCAGCGGCAGGGGAAGGGGTTTAGAAAACATTCAGTACTTC
>NA|TRBD2|TRBV6-1|TRBJ2-1|15
CASSPVRGGYNEQFF
TGTGCCAGCAGCCCAGTGCGGGGGGGATACAATGAGCAGTTCTTC
>NA|TRBD1|TRBV27|TRBJ1-1|16
CASSLSGTGGVSEAFF
TGTGCCAGCAGTTTGTCCGGGACAGGGGGCGTTTCTGAAGCTTTCTTT
>NA|NA|TRBV30|TRBJ2-7|15
CAWSAQGRLGHEQYF
TGTGCCTGGAGTGCTCAGGGACGGTTAGGGCACGAGCAGTACTTC
>few|NA|TRBV12-3/TRBV12-4|TRBJ1-1|11
CASSYLTEAFF
TGTGCCAGCAGTTATTTGACTGAAGCTTTCTTT